This T cell receptor beta chain is drawn from a study of T cells in Graves' hyperthyroidism and ophthalmopathy. From RNA transcripts, TCR beta CDR3 regions were amplified. Using the HTBI primer set, a first-round RT-PCR was run on the TCR CDR3. TCRdb passed the multiplex PCR reads through MiXCR, listing each CDR3 protein once. This table has about 340,000 distinct CDR3 sequences, roughly 18% appearing once. The V gene's germline CDR1 is SGHRS and CDR2 YFSETQ. V was shortened by 0 bases and J by 4 bases, with 13 bases between the two germline ends. CDR3 length: 15 amino acids. The clonotype comes from a woman aged 45-65 years with Graves' hyperthyroidism. V is TRBV5-1 and J is TRBJ2-5; D is possibly TRBD1 or TRBD2 (5 bases each). Source material: blood. The CDR3 is CASSLGEGRGETQYF. The CDR3 coding sequence is TGCGCCAGCAGCTTGGGCGAGGGGAGAGGAGAGACCCAGTACTTC.